This TCR beta chain is drawn from a study of cytomegalovirus exposure and HLA in healthy donors. Overall study findings and caveats: An analysis done earlier found most TCR beta V segments productive about 87% or about 30% of the time.

Notes on this clone: Its cognate antigen is unknown.

Likely unrecorded immune exposures existed in these nominally healthy donors. CDR3 size: 14 residues. Trimming cost V 4 bases and J 6 bases; bases outside gene matches: 7. The germline V gene encodes CDR1 MNHNS and CDR2 SASEGT. The study ran its PCR with 60 Vbeta and 13 Jbeta primers. Original handling: Among the unique TCR beta chains that a later analysis counted, about 81 million in all, around 11 million were shared. The data were produced by immunoSEQ multiplex PCR, yet TCRdb's version contains in-frame clones alone and is incomplete. From that table come the V and J calls and clone size; the DNA was used to work out D and trimming. Its listing shows tens of thousands of clones.

Sequencing used PBMCs. This clonotype was sampled from a man between 50 and 59 years old in good health and CMV-seropositive. The gene calls are TRBV6-1 and TRBJ1-2; the match to TRBD1 covers 8 bases. For the CDR3, the DNA is TGTGCCAGCAGTGCCCAGAGGACAGGGAATGGCTACACCTTC. Translating it yields CASSAQRTGNGYTF.